This T cell receptor beta chain is drawn from a study of blood T cell repertoires in COVID-19. Overall study: Collection of acute and convalescent COVID-19 samples took place in the United States, Italy and Spain.

The data were produced by immunoSEQ multiplex PCR, yet TCRdb's version contains in-frame clones alone and is incomplete. The sample gives 150,000 to 200,000 clones, roughly 82% of which show up once; about 15% is in the top ten. Germline lookup yields CDR1 LGHNA and CDR2 YNFKEQ. V was cut by 0 bases and J by 6 bases, with 8 bases left in between. This CDR3 comprises 13 residues. Participants spanned ages about 18 to 90 years and resided in 20 to 30 US areas. In assigning cohorts, the study relied on participant-reported clinical history. Before being deemed recovered, Cohort 3 donors had two negative PCRs, clearance, or symptom resolution.

Sequencing was done on a sample of PBMCs or T cells enriched from blood (not recorded which). This clonotype was sampled from a man aged 50 or older who had recovered from COVID-19. The chain employs TRBV4-2 and TRBJ2-5; maybe TRBD2 (5 bases). This CDR3 is CASSQEGSKTQYF. Here the CDR3 DNA reads TGTGCCAGCAGCCAAGAAGGGAGCAAGACCCAGTACTTC.